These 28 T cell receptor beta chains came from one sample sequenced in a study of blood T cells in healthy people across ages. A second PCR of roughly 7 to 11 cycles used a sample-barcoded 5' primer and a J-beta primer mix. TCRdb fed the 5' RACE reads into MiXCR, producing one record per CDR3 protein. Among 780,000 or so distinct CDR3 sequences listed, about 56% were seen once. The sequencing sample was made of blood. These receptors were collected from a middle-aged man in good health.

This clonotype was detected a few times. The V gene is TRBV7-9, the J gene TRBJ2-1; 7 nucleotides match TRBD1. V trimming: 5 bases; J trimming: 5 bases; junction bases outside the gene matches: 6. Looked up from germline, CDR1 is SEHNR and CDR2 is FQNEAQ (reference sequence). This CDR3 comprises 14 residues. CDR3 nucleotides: TGTGCCAGCAGCCTCACCGGGACAGACAATGAGCAGTTCTTC. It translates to CASSLTGTDNEQFF.

CDR3 coding DNA: TGTGCCAGCAGTTTCCCAGGGGGCTTTTCTGGCTACACCTTC. This sequence encodes CASSFPGGFSGYTF. The gene calls are TRBV28 and TRBJ1-2; 8 bases line up with TRBD1. J lost 7 bases, V lost 3 bases, and 7 bases had no gene match. The CDR3 contains 14 residues. The germline CDR1 and CDR2 sequences are MDHEN and SYDVKM.

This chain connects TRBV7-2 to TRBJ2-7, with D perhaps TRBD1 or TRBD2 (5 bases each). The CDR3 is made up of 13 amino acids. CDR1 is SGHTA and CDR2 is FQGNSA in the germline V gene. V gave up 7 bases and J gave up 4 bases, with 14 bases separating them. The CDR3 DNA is TGTGCCAGCACCTCCGGGGCATCTTACGAGCAGTACTTC. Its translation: CASTSGASYEQYF.

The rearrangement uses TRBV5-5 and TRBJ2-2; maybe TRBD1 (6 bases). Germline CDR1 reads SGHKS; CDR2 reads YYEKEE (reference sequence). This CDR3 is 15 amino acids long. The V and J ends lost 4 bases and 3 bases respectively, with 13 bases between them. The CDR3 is CASSKQQGYTGELFF. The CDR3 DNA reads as TGTGCCAGCAGCAAGCAACAGGGATACACCGGGGAGCTGTTTTTT.

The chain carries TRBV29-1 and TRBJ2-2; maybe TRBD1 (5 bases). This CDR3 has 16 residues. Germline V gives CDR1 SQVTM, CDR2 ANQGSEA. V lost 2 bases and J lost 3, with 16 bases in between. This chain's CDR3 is CSVENHRSTDTGELFF. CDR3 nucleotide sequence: TGCAGCGTTGAAAACCACAGGAGTACCGACACCGGGGAGCTGTTTTTT.

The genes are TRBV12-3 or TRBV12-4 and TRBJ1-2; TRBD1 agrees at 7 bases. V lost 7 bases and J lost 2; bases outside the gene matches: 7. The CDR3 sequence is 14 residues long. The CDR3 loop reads CASTSTGPNYGYTF. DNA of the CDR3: TGTGCCAGCACCTCGACAGGGCCGAACTATGGCTACACCTTC.

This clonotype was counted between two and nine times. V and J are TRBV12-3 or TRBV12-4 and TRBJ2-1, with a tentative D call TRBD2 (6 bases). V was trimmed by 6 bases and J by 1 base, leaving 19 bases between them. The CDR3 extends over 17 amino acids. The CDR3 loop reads CASSRPASVSSYNEQFF. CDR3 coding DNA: TGTGCCAGCAGCCGCCCCGCTAGCGTCTCGTCCTACAATGAGCAGTTCTTC.

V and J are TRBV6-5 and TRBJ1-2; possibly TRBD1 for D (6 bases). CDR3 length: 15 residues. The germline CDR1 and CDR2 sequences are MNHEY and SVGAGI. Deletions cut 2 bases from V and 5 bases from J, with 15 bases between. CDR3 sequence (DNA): TGTGCCAGCAGTTACGCCGGACAGCCAAGTTATGGCTACACCTTC. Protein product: CASSYAGQPSYGYTF.

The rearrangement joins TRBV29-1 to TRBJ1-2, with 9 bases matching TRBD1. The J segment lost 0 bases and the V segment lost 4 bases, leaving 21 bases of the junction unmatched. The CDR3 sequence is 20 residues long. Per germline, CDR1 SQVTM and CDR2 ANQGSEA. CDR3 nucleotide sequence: TGCAGCGTTGGAGCCCCCACGGGGGTGGGACAGGGACTTACTAACTATGGCTACACCTTC. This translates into CSVGAPTGVGQGLTNYGYTF.

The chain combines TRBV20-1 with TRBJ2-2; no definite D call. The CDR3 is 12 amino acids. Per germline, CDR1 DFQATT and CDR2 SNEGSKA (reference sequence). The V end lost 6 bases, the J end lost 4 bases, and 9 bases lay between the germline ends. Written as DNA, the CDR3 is TGCAGTGCCTATGCACCCACCGGGGAGCTGTTTTTT. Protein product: CSAYAPTGELFF.

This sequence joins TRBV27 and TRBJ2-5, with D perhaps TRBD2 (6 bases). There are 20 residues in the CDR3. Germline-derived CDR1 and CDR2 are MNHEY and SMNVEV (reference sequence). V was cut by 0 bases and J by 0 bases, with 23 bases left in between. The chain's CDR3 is CASSLSPDRGFGGYQETQYF. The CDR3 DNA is TGTGCCAGCAGTTTATCCCCGGACCGAGGATTTGGGGGGTACCAAGAGACCCAGTACTTC.

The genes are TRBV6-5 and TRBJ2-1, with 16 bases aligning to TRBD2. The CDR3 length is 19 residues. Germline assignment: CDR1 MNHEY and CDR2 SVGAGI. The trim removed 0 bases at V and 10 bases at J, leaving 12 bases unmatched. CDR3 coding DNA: TGTGCCAGCAGTTACTCAGGTCCCGGGGGACTAGCGGGAGGGAAAGAGCAGTTCTTC. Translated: CASSYSGPGGLAGGKEQFF.

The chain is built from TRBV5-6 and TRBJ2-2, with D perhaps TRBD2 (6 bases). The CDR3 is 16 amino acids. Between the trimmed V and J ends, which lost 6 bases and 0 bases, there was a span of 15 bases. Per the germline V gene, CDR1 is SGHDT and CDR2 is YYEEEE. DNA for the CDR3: TGTGCCAGCATCCGACGGGGGATCCCGAACACCGGGGAGCTGTTTTTT. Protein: CASIRRGIPNTGELFF.

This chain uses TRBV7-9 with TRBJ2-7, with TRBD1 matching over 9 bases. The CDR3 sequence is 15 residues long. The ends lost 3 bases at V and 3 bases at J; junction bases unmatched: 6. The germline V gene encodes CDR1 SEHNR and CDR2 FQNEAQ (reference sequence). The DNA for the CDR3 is TGTGCCAGCAGCTTCGCGGGACAGGGAGGCTACGAGCAGTACTTC. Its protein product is CASSFAGQGGYEQYF.

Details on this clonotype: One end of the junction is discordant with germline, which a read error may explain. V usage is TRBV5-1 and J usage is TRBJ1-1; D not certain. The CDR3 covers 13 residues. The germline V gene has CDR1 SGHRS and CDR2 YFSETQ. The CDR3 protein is CAGSSAPDTEAFF. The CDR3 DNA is TGCGCCGGCAGCTCAGCCCCAGACACTGAAGCTTTCTTT.

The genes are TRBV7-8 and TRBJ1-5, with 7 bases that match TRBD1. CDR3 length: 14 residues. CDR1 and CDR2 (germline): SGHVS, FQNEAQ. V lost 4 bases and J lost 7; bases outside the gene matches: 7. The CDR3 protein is CASSSGDRKQPQHF. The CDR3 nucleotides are TGTGCCAGCAGCTCCGGGGACAGAAAACAGCCCCAGCATTTT.

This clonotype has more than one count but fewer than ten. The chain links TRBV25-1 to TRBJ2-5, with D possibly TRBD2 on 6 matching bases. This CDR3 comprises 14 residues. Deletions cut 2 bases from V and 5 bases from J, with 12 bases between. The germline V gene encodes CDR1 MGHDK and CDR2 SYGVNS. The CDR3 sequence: CASSEAGRGETQYF. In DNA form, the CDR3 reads TGTGCCAGCAGTGAAGCGGGACGAGGGGAGACCCAGTACTTC.

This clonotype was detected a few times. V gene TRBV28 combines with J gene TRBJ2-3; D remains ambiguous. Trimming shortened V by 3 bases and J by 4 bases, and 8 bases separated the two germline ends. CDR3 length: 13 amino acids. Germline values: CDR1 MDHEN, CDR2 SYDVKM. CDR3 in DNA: TGTGCCAGCAGTTTGAGGAATCCAGATACGCAGTATTTT. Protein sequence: CASSLRNPDTQYF.

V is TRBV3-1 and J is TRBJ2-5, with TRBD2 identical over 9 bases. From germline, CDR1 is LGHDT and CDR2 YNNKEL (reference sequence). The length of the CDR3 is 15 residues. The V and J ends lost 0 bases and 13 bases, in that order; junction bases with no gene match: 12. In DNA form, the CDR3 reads TGTGCCAGCAGCCAAGAATTCAGCGGGGGGCCTTCAAGGTACTTC. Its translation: CASSQEFSGGPSRYF.

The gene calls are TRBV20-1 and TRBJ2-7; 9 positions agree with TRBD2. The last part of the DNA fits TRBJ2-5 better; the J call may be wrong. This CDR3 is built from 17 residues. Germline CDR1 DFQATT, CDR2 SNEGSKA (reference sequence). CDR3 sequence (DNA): TGCAGTGCCACGGTGGGGCGGGAGGGCACCCCCTGGGAGACCCAGTACTTC. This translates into CSATVGREGTPWETQYF.

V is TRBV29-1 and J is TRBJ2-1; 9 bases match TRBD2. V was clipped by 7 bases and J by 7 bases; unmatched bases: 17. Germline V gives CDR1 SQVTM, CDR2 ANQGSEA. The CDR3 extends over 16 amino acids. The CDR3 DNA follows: TGCAGCGCCGACAAAGGGGTAGCGGGAGTCCTTAATGAGCAGTTCTTC. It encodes CSADKGVAGVLNEQFF.

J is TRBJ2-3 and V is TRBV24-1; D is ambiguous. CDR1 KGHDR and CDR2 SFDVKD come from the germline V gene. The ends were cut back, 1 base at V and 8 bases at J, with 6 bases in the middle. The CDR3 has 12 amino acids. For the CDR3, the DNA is TGTGCCACCAGTGATTTTAAGGGTACGCAGTATTTT. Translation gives CATSDFKGTQYF.

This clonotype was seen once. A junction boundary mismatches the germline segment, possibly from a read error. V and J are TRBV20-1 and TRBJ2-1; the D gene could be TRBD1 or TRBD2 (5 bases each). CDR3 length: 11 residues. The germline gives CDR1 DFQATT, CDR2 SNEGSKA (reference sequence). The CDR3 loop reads CSARGDNEQFF. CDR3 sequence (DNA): TGCAGTGCGAGAGGGGACAATGAGCAGTTCTTC.

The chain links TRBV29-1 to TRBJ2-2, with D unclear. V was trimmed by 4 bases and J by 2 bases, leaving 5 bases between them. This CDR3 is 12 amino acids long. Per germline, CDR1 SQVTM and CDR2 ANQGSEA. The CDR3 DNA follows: TGCAGCGTTGCAAGTAACACCGGGGAGCTGTTTTTT. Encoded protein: CSVASNTGELFF.

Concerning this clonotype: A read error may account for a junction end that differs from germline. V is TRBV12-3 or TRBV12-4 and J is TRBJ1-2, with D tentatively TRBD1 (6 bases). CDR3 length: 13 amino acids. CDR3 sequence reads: CASSRTEQYGHTF. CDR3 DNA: TGTGCCAGCAGTCGGACAGAGCAATATGGCCACACCTTC.

This CDR3 reads CSALGSIAYEQYF. CDR3 bases: TGCAGTGCACTTGGGAGTATCGCCTACGAGCAGTACTTC. The chain has TRBV20-1 and TRBJ2-7, with D possibly being TRBD2 (5 bases). Trimming took off 6 bases at V and 2 bases at J, with 14 bases between the two ends. From germline, CDR1 is DFQATT and CDR2 SNEGSKA (reference sequence). The length of the CDR3 is 13 residues.

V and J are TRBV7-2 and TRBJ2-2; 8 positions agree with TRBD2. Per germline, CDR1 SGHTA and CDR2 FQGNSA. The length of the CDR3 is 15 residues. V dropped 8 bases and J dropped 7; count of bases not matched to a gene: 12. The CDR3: CASLLRGGFGGELFF. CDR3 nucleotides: TGTGCCAGCCTACTCCGGGGGGGCTTTGGCGGGGAGCTGTTTTTT.

The CDR3 is CASSEWPGGEAFF. The DNA for the CDR3 is TGTGCCAGCAGTGAGTGGCCAGGGGGAGAAGCTTTCTTT. V is TRBV2 and J is TRBJ1-1; 7 nucleotides align to TRBD1. V shed 3 bases and J 8 bases; nucleotides not matched to a gene: 6. This CDR3 spans 13 amino acids. Germline values: CDR1 SNHLY, CDR2 FYNNEI.